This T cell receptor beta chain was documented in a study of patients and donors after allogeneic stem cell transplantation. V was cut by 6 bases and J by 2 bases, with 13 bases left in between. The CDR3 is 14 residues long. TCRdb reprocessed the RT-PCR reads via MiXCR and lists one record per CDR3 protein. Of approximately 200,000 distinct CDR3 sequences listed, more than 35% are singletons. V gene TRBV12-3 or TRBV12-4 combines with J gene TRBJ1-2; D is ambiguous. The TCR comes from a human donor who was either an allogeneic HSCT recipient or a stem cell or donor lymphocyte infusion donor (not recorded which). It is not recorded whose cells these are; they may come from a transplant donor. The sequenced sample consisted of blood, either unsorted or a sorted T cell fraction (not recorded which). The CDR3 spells CASSVSTPNYGYTF. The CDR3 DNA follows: TGTGCCAGCAGCGTCAGTACACCCAACTATGGCTACACCTTC.